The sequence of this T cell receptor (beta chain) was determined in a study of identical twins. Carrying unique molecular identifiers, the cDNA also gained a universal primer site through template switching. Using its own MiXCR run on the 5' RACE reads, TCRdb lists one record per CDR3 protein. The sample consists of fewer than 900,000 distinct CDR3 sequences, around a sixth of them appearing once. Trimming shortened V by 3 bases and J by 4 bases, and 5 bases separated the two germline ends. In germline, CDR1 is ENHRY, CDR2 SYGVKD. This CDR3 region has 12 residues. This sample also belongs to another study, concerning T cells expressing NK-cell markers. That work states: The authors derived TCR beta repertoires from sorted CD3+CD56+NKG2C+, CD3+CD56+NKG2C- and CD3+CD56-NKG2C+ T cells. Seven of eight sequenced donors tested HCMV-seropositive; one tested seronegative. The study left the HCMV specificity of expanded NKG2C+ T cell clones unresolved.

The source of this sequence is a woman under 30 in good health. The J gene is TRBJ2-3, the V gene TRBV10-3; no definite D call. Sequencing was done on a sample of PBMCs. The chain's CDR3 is CAISDPSDTQYF. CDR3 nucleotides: TGTGCCATCAGTGATCCGTCAGATACGCAGTATTTT.